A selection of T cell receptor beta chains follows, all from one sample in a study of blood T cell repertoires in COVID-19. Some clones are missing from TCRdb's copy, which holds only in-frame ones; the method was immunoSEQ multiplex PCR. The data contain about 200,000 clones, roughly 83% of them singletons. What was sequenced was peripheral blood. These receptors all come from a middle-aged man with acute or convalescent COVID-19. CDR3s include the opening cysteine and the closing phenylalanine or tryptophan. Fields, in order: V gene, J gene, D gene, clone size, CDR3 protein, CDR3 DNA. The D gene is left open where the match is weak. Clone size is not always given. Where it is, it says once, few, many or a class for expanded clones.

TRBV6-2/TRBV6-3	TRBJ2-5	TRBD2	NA	CASSYFGGRKTQYF	TGTGCCAGCAGTTACTTCGGCGGGAGAAAGACCCAGTACTTC
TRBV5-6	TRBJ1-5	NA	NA	CASSNSYRVQPQHF	TGTGCCAGCAGCAATTCTTACAGGGTACAGCCCCAGCATTTT
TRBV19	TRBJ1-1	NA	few	CASKEGDYTEAFF	TGTGCCAGTAAGGAAGGGGACTACACTGAAGCTTTCTTT
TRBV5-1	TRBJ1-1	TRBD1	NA	CASSGRTGSETEAFF	TGCGCCAGCAGCGGGCGGACAGGGTCGGAGACTGAAGCTTTCTTT
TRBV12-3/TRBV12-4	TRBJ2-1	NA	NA	CASRRDSPNEQFF	TGTGCCAGCAGGCGGGACTCCCCCAATGAGCAGTTCTTC
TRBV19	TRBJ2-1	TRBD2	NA	CASRERVLAGGTQGNEQFF	TGTGCCAGTAGGGAAAGGGTATTAGCGGGAGGGACACAGGGAAATGAGCAGTTCTTC
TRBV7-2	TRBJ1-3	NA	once	CASSLLLQDSGNTIYF	TGTGCCAGCAGCTTACTCTTGCAGGACTCTGGAAACACCATATATTTT
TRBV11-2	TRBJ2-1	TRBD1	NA	CASSSLRDRGLGEQFF	TGTGCCAGCAGCTCACTCCGGGACAGGGGGCTGGGTGAGCAGTTCTTC
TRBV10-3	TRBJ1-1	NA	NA	CAISERGIGTEAFF	TGTGCCATCAGTGAGCGGGGGATCGGTACTGAAGCTTTCTTT
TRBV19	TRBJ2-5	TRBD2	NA	CASSMGLAGGWYQETQYF	TGTGCCAGTAGTATGGGACTAGCGGGAGGCTGGTACCAAGAGACCCAGTACTTC
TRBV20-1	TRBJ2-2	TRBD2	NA	CSASDPGRPSGELFF	TGCAGTGCTAGTGACCCCGGGAGGCCCTCCGGGGAGCTGTTTTTT
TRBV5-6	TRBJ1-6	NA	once	CASSPDAGVGYSPLHF	TGTGCCAGCAGCCCGGATGCAGGGGTAGGGTATTCACCCCTCCACTTT
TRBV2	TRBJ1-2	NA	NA	CASSVGQGSYGYTF	TGTGCCAGCAGTGTTGGGCAGGGGAGCTATGGCTACACCTTC
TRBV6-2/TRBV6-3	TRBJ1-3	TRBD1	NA	CASSPSGQGTASGNTIYF	TGTGCCAGCAGCCCTTCCGGACAGGGTACCGCCTCTGGAAACACCATATATTTT
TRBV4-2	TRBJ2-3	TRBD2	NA	CASSQTTSGTKADTQYF	TGTGCCAGCAGCCAAACAACTAGCGGGACGAAGGCAGATACGCAGTATTTT
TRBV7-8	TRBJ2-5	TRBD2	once	CASTKAGGVKTQYF	TGTGCCAGCACCAAGGCGGGAGGGGTCAAGACCCAGTACTTC
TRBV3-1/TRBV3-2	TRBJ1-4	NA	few	CASSRGGGEKLFF	TGTGCCAGCAGCCGGGGAGGAGGCGAAAAACTGTTTTTT
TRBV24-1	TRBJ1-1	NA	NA	CATREGADAEAFF	TGTGCCACCAGGGAGGGCGCGGACGCTGAAGCTTTCTTT
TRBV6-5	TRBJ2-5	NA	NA	CASRGRDVQETQYF	TGTGCCAGCAGGGGGCGGGATGTCCAAGAGACCCAGTACTTC
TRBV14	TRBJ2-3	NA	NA	CASSPILGSGTDTQYF	TGTGCCAGCAGCCCTATCCTCGGGAGTGGGACAGATACGCAGTATTTT
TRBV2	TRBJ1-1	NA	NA	CATRGEATEAFF	TGTGCCACCAGAGGGGAGGCAACTGAAGCTTTCTTT
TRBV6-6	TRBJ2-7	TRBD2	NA	CASSFLSAGGSNEQYF	TGTGCCAGCAGTTTTCTATCAGCGGGAGGCTCCAACGAGCAGTACTTC
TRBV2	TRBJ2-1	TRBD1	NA	CASRAGTGGSYNEQFF	TGTGCCAGCAGGGCCGGGACAGGGGGGTCCTACAATGAGCAGTTCTTC
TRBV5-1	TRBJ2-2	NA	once	CASSLGRGLANTGELFF	TGCGCCAGCAGCTTGGGCAGGGGCCTCGCGAACACCGGGGAGCTGTTTTTT
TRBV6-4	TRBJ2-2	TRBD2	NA	CASSPLAGANTGELFF	TGTGCCAGCAGTCCCTTAGCGGGGGCGAACACCGGGGAGCTGTTTTTT
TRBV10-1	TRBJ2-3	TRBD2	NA	CASSGQREGPRAADTQYF	TGCGCCAGCAGTGGGCAGCGGGAGGGCCCTCGGGCGGCAGATACGCAGTATTTT
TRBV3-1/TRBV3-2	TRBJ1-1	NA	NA	CASSQVRGIATEAFF	TGTGCCAGCAGCCAAGTAAGAGGGATCGCGACTGAAGCTTTCTTT
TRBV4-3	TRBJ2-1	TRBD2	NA	CASSQSPPGTSGYNEQFF	TGCGCCAGCAGCCAGAGCCCGCCGGGGACTAGCGGGTACAATGAGCAGTTCTTC
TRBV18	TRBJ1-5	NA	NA	CASSPMGGQGFEPQHF	TGTGCCAGCTCACCAATGGGGGGGCAGGGGTTCGAGCCCCAGCATTTT
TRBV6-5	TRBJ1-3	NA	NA	CATFTPSSGNTIYF	TGTGCCACCTTTACGCCGAGCTCTGGAAACACCATATATTTT
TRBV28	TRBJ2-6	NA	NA	CASSLWQRAFGANVLTF	TGTGCCAGCAGTTTGTGGCAGAGGGCATTTGGGGCCAACGTCCTGACTTTC
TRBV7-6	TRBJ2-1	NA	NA	CASTQGTESSYNEQFF	TGTGCCAGCACCCAGGGTACGGAAAGCTCCTACAATGAGCAGTTCTTC
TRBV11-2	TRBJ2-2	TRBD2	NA	CASSLRLAGANANTGELFF	TGTGCCAGCAGCTTAAGACTAGCGGGGGCTAACGCGAACACCGGGGAGCTGTTTTTT
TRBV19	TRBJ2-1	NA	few	CASSIAGGNSNEQFF	TGTGCCAGTAGTATAGCAGGGGGGAACAGCAATGAGCAGTTCTTC
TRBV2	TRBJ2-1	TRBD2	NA	CASRRLAGVLDEQFF	TGTGCCAGCAGAAGACTAGCGGGAGTCTTGGATGAGCAGTTCTTC
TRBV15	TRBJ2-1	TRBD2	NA	CATSRDGTSGIDEQFF	TGTGCCACCAGCAGAGATGGGACTAGCGGGATCGATGAGCAGTTCTTC
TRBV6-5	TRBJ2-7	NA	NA	CASRSRYEQYF	TGTGCCAGCAGGAGCCGCTACGAGCAGTACTTC
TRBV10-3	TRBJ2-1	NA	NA	CAIPHRAGWVYNEQFF	TGTGCCATCCCACACCGGGCAGGGTGGGTCTACAATGAGCAGTTCTTC
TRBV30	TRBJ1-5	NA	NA	CAWSERENQPQHF	TGTGCCTGGAGTGAGAGGGAGAATCAGCCCCAGCATTTT
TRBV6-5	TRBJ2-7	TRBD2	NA	CASKAGDSYEQYF	TGTGCCAGCAAAGCGGGAGATTCCTACGAGCAGTACTTC
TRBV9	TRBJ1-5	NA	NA	CASSAADHQPQHF	TGTGCCAGCAGCGCTGCGGATCATCAGCCCCAGCATTTT
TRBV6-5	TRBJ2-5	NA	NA	CASGASVETQYF	TGTGCCAGCGGGGCTAGCGTGGAGACCCAGTACTTC
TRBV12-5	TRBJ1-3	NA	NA	CASGSQGSGLPGNTIYF	TGTGCTAGTGGTTCTCAGGGGTCAGGATTACCTGGAAACACCATATATTTT
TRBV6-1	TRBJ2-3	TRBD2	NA	CASSEALAGGSDTQYF	TGTGCCAGCAGTGAAGCATTAGCGGGAGGATCAGATACGCAGTATTTT
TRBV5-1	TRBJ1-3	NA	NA	CASSLDRTSSGNTIYF	TGCGCCAGCAGCTTGGACAGAACATCCTCTGGAAACACCATATATTTT
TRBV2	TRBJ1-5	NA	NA	CASSLDGQGGQPQHF	TGTGCCAGCAGTCTGGATGGGCAGGGCGGTCAGCCCCAGCATTTT
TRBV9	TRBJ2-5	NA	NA	CASSVESWRGTQYF	TGTGCCAGCAGCGTAGAATCTTGGCGGGGGACCCAGTACTTC
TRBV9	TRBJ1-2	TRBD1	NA	CASSRQGYGYTF	TGTGCCAGCAGTCGACAGGGCTATGGCTACACCTTC
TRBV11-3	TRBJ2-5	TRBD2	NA	CASSLVFGPTSCPLRAQYF	TGTGCCAGCAGCTTAGTTTTTGGTCCGACTAGCTGCCCCCTTAGGGCCCAGTACTTC
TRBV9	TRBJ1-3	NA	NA	CASSVLAAGSQGNTIYF	TGTGCCAGCAGCGTACTGGCGGCGGGGTCTCAAGGAAACACCATATATTTT
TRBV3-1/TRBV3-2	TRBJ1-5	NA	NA	CASSQGWRDNQPQHF	TGTGCCAGCAGCCAGGGGTGGAGGGACAATCAGCCCCAGCATTTT
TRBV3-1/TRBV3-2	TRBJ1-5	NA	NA	CASSQDRRQPQHF	TGTGCCAGCAGCCAAGATCGGAGGCAGCCCCAGCATTTT